These 22 T cell receptor beta chains were sequenced from one sample in a study of Ad26.COV2.S vaccination and SARS-CoV-2 variants. Clones were sequenced by immunoSEQ multiplex PCR, and TCRdb holds only the in-frame ones, with some missing. There are a few hundred thousand clones in the sample; around 90% occur only once, and 12% lies in the top ten. This sample's treatment: around 19 received Ad26.COV2.S at low or high dose, single or two shots; about five received placebo; per-sample allocation not given. Day 63 after the first injection of vaccine or placebo was the sampling time. Sequencing used peripheral blood, obtained in a trial of Ad26.COV2.S vaccine versus placebo. The receptors stem from a person between 18 and 65 years old who received the Ad26.COV2.S COVID-19 vaccine or a placebo.

The chain is built from TRBV19 and TRBJ1-5, with 10 bases lining up with TRBD1. The CDR3 loop spans 15 amino acids. CDR1 and CDR2 from the germline V gene are LNHDA and SQIVND (reference sequence). Trimming at V came to 3 bases and at J to 6 bases, leaving 5 bases not matched to a gene. The CDR3 reads CASSMGTGDSQPQHF. DNA for the CDR3: TGTGCCAGTAGTATGGGGACAGGGGATAGTCAGCCCCAGCATTTT.

This CDR3 is CAIRTGIEAFF. The CDR3 DNA follows: TGTGCCATTCGAACAGGGATCGAGGCTTTCTTT. This chain uses TRBV2 with TRBJ1-1, with D possibly being TRBD1 (6 bases). Germline V gene data show CDR1 as SNHLY and CDR2 as FYNNEI. V lost 10 bases and J lost 11, with 17 bases in between. The CDR3 sequence is 11 residues long.

This clone was recorded only once. The rearrangement joins TRBV4-2 to TRBJ1-1, with D hard to call. V was pared by 1 base and J by 3 bases, with 3 bases between. Germline V gene lookup returns CDR1 LGHNA and CDR2 YNFKEQ. The CDR3 contains 12 residues. Here the CDR3 reads CASSQVDTEAFF. CDR3 nucleotides: TGTGCCAGCAGCCAAGTGGACACTGAAGCTTTCTTT.

J is TRBJ2-1 and V is TRBV3-1 (or the pseudogene TRBV3-2); D call uncertain. Germline V gene data show CDR1 as LGHDT and CDR2 as YNNKEL (reference sequence). Trimming stripped 0 bases from V and 2 bases from J, with 8 bases between. The CDR3 has 15 residues. The chain's CDR3 is CASSQDAAPYNEQFF. The DNA of the CDR3 is TGTGCCAGCAGCCAAGATGCAGCGCCCTACAATGAGCAGTTCTTC.

This clone was seen just once. V gene TRBV7-9 combines with J gene TRBJ1-3; D gene uncertain. The germline V gene has CDR1 SEHNR and CDR2 FQNEAQ (reference sequence). The V end was cut by 3 bases, the J end by 2 bases, with 14 bases between. The CDR3 is 16 residues long. CDR3 loop: CASSFDGRTPGNTIYF. As DNA, the CDR3 is TGTGCCAGCAGCTTCGACGGCCGCACCCCTGGAAACACCATATATTTT.

The V and J genes are TRBV14 and TRBJ2-3; D may be TRBD2 (5 bases). The germline V gene has CDR1 SGHDN and CDR2 FVKESK. The CDR3 covers 16 residues. V was shortened by 0 bases and J by 1 base, with 11 bases between the two germline ends. CDR3 sequence: CASSQDEGLRTDTQYF. CDR3 coding DNA: TGTGCCAGCAGCCAAGACGAGGGCCTACGCACAGATACGCAGTATTTT.

This sequence joins TRBV7-2 and TRBJ2-7; D might be TRBD1 or TRBD2, each matching 5 bases. Trimming removed 7 bases at V and 0 bases at J, with 16 bases between. The V gene's germline CDR1 is SGHTA and CDR2 FQGNSA. CDR3 length equals 15 residues. The CDR3 DNA follows: TGTGCCAGCACTGAGGGGCCGGGCCTCTCCTACGAGCAGTACTTC. Its translation: CASTEGPGLSYEQYF.

Note on this clone: A read error may produce the germline difference seen at one junction end. The V call is TRBV19, the J call TRBJ1-1, with TRBD1 as a possible D gene (6 bases). Germline values: CDR1 LNHDA, CDR2 SQIVND (reference sequence). The CDR3 has 16 amino acids. The CDR3 DNA follows: TGTGCCACGAGTGGACAGTCCCGGGCCCTGAATACTGAAGCTTTCTTT. This encodes CATSGQSRALNTEAFF.

On this clone itself: One junction end disagrees with the germline gene, perhaps due to a read error. This chain connects TRBV7-8 to TRBJ1-2, with D possibly matching TRBD1 (6 bases). Per the germline V gene, CDR1 is SGHVS and CDR2 is FQNEAQ. CDR3 length equals 13 residues. In DNA form, the CDR3 reads TGTGCCAGCAGCCTAGCCTTGGGGGCGGGCTACACCTTC. It yields the protein CASSLALGAGYTF. The full variable domain, in which reference TRBV7-8 and TRBJ1-2 provide the parts outside the CDR3, is GAGVSQSPRYKVAKRGQDVALRCDPISGHVSLFWYQQALGQGPEFLTYFQNEAQLDKSGLPSDRFFAERPEGSVSTLKIQRTQQEDSAVYLCASSLALGAGYTFGSGTRLTVV.

The chain joins TRBV7-9 to TRBJ2-1; TRBD2 agrees at 7 bases. V was pared by 4 bases and J by 14 bases, with 5 bases of the junction left unmatched. Germline assignment: CDR1 SEHNR and CDR2 FQNEAQ (reference sequence). This CDR3 has 11 residues. The CDR3 DNA is TGTGCCAGCAGCTCCGGACTAGAAAAGTTCTTC. Translation gives CASSSGLEKFF.

The chain carries TRBV7-6 and TRBJ2-7; TRBD2 aligns across 11 bases. Germline values: CDR1 SGHVS, CDR2 FNYEAQ. Losses at the gene ends were 4 bases for V and 6 bases for J; bases not matched to a gene: 2. The CDR3 extends over 13 amino acids. CDR3 sequence: CASSSGLAGEQYF. The CDR3 nucleotides read TGTGCCAGCAGCTCCGGACTAGCGGGCGAGCAGTACTTC.

This clone was found a few times. Additional DNA sequences in this sample encode the identical CDR3. The chain has TRBV6-2 or TRBV6-3 and TRBJ2-7; no reliable D call. Germline loops: CDR1 MNHEY, CDR2 SVGEGT. The V end was cut by 6 bases, the J end by 1 base, with 4 bases between. This CDR3 spans 11 amino acids. CDR3 bases: TGTGCCAGCAGCTTTTCCTACGAGCAGTACTTC. Translation gives CASSFSYEQYF.

The chain uses TRBV6-5 and TRBJ1-6, with D possibly TRBD1 on 6 matching bases. There are 13 residues in the CDR3. V was pared by 5 bases and J by 7 bases, with 9 bases between. CDR1 and CDR2 (germline): MNHEY, SVGAGI. This CDR3 is CASSRTENSPLHF. The CDR3 DNA sequence: TGTGCCAGCAGTCGGACAGAGAATTCACCCCTCCACTTT.

The V gene is TRBV19, the J gene TRBJ2-3; unclear D gene. Trimming took off 6 bases at V and 0 bases at J, with 10 bases between the two ends. This CDR3 is built from 14 residues. CDR1 is LNHDA, CDR2 SQIVND, per germline (reference sequence). In DNA, the CDR3 is TGTGCCAGTAGGGACGGGTCTAGCACAGATACGCAGTATTTT. Residues: CASRDGSSTDTQYF.

This chain joins TRBV29-1 and TRBJ2-2; no reliable D call. V shed 3 bases and J shed 5 bases, with 13 bases lying between them. In germline, CDR1 is SQVTM, CDR2 ANQGSEA. The CDR3 totals 14 residues. CDR3 in amino acids: CSVEVRQRTGELFF. CDR3 nucleotides: TGCAGCGTTGAGGTTCGGCAGCGTACCGGGGAGCTGTTTTTT.

The rearrangement uses TRBV6-2 or TRBV6-3 and TRBJ2-3; 9 bases match TRBD2. The V gene's germline CDR1 is MNHEY and CDR2 SVGEGT. The junction had 11 bases not matched to a gene; V was cut back by 2 bases and J by 5 bases. The CDR3 is made up of 17 amino acids. Written as DNA, the CDR3 is TGTGCCAGCAGTTACCTTCCTAGCGGGACCGCCGGAGATACGCAGTATTTT. This codes for CASSYLPSGTAGDTQYF.

This rearrangement joins TRBV11-2 to TRBJ2-1; 9 positions match TRBD1. Germline V gene data show CDR1 as SGHAT and CDR2 as FQNNGV. The CDR3 has 16 amino acids. The junction had 8 bases not matched to a gene; V was cut back by 6 bases and J by 2 bases. CDR3 sequence reads: CASSGLRDRAYNEQFF. DNA for the CDR3: TGTGCCAGCAGTGGGCTCCGGGACAGGGCCTACAATGAGCAGTTCTTC. The full variable domain, its missing parts supplied by reference TRBV11-2 and TRBJ2-1, is EAGVAQSPRYKIIEKRQSVAFWCNPISGHATLYWYQQILGQGPKLLIQFQNNGVVDDSQLPKDRFSAERLKGVDSTLKIQPAKLEDSAVYLCASSGLRDRAYNEQFFGPGTRLTVL.

The chain recombines TRBV6-2 or TRBV6-3 with TRBJ2-1; 7 bases agree with TRBD2. CDR3 length: 11 amino acids. The junction had 0 bases not matched to a gene; V was cut back by 6 bases and J by 7 bases. The germline CDR1 and CDR2 sequences are MNHEY and SVGEGT. DNA of the CDR3: TGTGCCAGCAGCGGGGGGAATGAGCAGTTCTTC. Translation gives CASSGGNEQFF.

V gene TRBV9 combines with J gene TRBJ1-4; 8 nucleotides match TRBD1. The CDR3 runs to 13 residues. Germline V gene lookup returns CDR1 SGDLS and CDR2 YYNGEE. Unmatched junction bases numbered 7, after V lost 4 bases and J lost 11 bases. Written as DNA, the CDR3 is TGTGCCAGCAGCCCTCGGACAGGGATGAAACTGTTTTTT. Its translation: CASSPRTGMKLFF.

This chain links TRBV7-8 with TRBJ2-2; no clear D gene. V was clipped by 0 bases and J by 10 bases, with 15 bases between them. The length of the CDR3 is 15 residues. CDR1 and CDR2 (germline): SGHVS, FQNEAQ. The CDR3 region has the DNA TGTGCCAGCAGCTTAGCGAACACCTTTCCGGTGGAGCTGTTTTTT. Translation gives CASSLANTFPVELFF.

The chain has TRBV6-5 and TRBJ2-7, with D hard to call. Trimming left V 6 bases short and J 4 bases short, with 7 bases between. Germline lookup yields CDR1 MNHEY and CDR2 SVGAGI. The CDR3 has 11 residues. In DNA form, the CDR3 reads TGTGCCAGCAGAAATAGGTACGAGCAGTACTTC. This translates into CASRNRYEQYF.

This chain links TRBV5-4 with TRBJ2-1; 7 bases map to TRBD2. The junction had 7 bases not matched to a gene; V was cut back by 0 bases and J by 4 bases. The CDR3 has 16 residues. Germline V gene sequence: CDR1 SGHNT, CDR2 YYREEE (reference sequence). The CDR3 region has the DNA TGTGCCAGCAGCTTGGCCGCATCTAGCGGATACAATGAGCAGTTCTTC. Its protein is CASSLAASSGYNEQFF.